This T cell receptor beta chain was documented in a study of T-cell memory formation after mild COVID-19. V shed 2 bases and J shed 4 bases, with 3 bases lying between them. Germline CDR1 SQVTM, CDR2 ANQGSEA. The length of the CDR3 is 11 residues. TCRdb used MiXCR to reprocess the 5' RACE reads, holding one entry per CDR3 protein. This table holds about 360,000 distinct CDR3 sequences, 10% to 15% found once. The source is a man between 18 and 29 years old who had mild COVID-19 (a few samples of this study predate the infection). Cell type and time point are not known. J is TRBJ2-1 and V is TRBV29-1; D is unclear. Sequenced material: PBMCs or a T cell subset sorted from them (not recorded which). The chain's CDR3 is CSVESYNEQFF. DNA for the CDR3: TGCAGCGTTGAAAGTTACAATGAGCAGTTCTTC.